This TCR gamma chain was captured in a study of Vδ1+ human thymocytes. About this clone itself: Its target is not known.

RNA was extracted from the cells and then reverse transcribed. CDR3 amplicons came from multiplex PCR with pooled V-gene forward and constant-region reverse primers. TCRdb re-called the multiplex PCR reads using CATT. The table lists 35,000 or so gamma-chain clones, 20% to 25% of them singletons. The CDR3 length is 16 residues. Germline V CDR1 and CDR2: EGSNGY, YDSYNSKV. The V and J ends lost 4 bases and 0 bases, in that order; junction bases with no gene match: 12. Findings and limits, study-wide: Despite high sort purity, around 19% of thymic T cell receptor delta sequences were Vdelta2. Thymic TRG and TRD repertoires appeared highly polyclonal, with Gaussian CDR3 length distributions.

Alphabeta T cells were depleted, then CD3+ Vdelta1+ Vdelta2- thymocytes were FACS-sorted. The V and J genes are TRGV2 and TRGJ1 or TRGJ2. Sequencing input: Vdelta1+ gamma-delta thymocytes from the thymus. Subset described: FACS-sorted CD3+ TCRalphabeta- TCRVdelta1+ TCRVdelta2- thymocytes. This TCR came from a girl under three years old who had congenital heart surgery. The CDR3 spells CATWEGHRPNYYKKLF. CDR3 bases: TGTGCCACCTGGGAGGGGCATAGGCCGAATTATTATAAGAAACTCTTT.